These 5 T cell receptor beta chains were all obtained from the same sample, sequenced in a study of neurological immune-mediated disorders. MiXCR, applied by TCRdb to the 5' RACE reads, yields one record per CDR3 protein. The profile shows fewer than 30,000 distinct CDR3 sequences, about an eighth of them singletons. Sequencing was done on a sample of PBMCs. These receptors came from a woman between 40 and 50 years old with HTLV-1-associated myelopathy (HAM/TSP).

On this clonotype: A clone one base away is much larger, so this may be a read error. The chain couples TRBV5-1 to TRBJ2-3; 7 nucleotides line up with TRBD1. The J call may be faulty, since TRBJ1-5 better matches the DNA end. Per germline, CDR1 SGHRS and CDR2 YFSETQ. The CDR3 is 14 residues long. The CDR3 sequence: CASSLGTGTDTQHF. Here the CDR3 DNA reads TGCGCCAGCAGCTTGGGTACAGGGACAGATACGCAGCATTTT.

This clonotype was recorded many times. The rearrangement links TRBV5-1 to TRBJ2-1; tentative D call: TRBD2 (5 bases). Germline V gene data show CDR1 as SGHRS and CDR2 as YFSETQ. Trimming took off 4 bases at V and 5 bases at J, with 25 bases between the two ends. The CDR3 contains 18 residues. The CDR3 coding sequence is TGCGCCAGCAGCCCCACTTCGAACGGGTTCGACGGGGACAATGAGCAGTTCTTC. This gives the protein CASSPTSNGFDGDNEQFF. Variable domain in full (rest from reference TRBV5-1 and TRBJ2-1): KAGVTQTPRYLIKTRGQQVTLSCSPISGHRSVSWYQQTPGQGLQFLFEYFSETQRNKGNFPGRFSGRQFSNSRSEMNVSTLELGDSALYLCASSPTSNGFDGDNEQFFGPGTRLTVL.

The table lists this clonotype with many counts. V gene TRBV7-2 combines with J gene TRBJ1-2; D unresolved. CDR1 and CDR2 from the germline V gene are SGHTA and FQGNSA. CDR3 length: 17 residues. V was pared by 1 base and J by 4 bases, with 19 bases between. The CDR3 sequence: CASSLEDLSLLSYGYTF. The CDR3 region has the DNA TGTGCCAGCAGCTTAGAGGACCTATCCCTTCTATCCTATGGCTACACCTTC.

This clonotype is medium-sized by share. CDR3 protein: CASSLGLALQYF. For the CDR3, the DNA is TGTGCCAGCAGTTTGGGACTAGCGCTACAGTATTTT. This sequence joins TRBV12-3 or TRBV12-4 and TRBJ2-3; 10 bases line up with TRBD2. V was clipped by 3 bases and J by 12 bases; unmatched bases: 3. The CDR3 loop spans 12 amino acids.

The table lists this clonotype with many counts. This chain links TRBV7-9 with TRBJ2-3; no firm D call. The germline V and J ends were trimmed by 5 bases and 4 bases, with 10 bases remaining between them. Germline CDR1 SEHNR, CDR2 FQNEAQ (reference sequence). This CDR3 is 13 amino acids long. The CDR3 spells CASSPKYADTQYF. CDR3 in DNA: TGTGCCAGCAGCCCAAAGTATGCAGATACGCAGTATTTT.